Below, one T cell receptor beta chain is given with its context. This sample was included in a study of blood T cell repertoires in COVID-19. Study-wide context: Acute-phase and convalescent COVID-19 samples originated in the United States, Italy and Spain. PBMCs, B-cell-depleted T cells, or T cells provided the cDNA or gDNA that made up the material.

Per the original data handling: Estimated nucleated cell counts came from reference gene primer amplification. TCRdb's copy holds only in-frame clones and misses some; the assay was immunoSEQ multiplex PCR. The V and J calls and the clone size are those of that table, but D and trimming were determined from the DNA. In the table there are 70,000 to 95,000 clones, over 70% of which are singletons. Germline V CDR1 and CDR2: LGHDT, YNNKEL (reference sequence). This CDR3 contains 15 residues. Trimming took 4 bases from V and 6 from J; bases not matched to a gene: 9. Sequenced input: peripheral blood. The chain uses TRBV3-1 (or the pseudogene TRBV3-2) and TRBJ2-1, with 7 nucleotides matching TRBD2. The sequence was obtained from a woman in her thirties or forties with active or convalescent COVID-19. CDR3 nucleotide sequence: TGTGCCAGCAGCCCATTGTCGGGGAGGGTCAATGAGCAGTTCTTC. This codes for CASSPLSGRVNEQFF.